Following are 32 T cell receptor beta chains from one sample sequenced in a study of T cells in Graves' hyperthyroidism and ophthalmopathy. Researchers amplified the TCR beta CDR3 regions from RNA transcripts. The TCR CDR3 was amplified in a first-round RT-PCR using the HTBI primer set. TCRdb called the multiplex PCR reads again in MiXCR, with one record for every CDR3 protein. The sample lists a few hundred thousand distinct CDR3 sequences, approximately 15% seen once, with 7.3% in the top ten. The sample consisted of blood. These receptors all stem from a woman in her twenties or thirties with Graves' hyperthyroidism.

V gene TRBV28 combines with J gene TRBJ1-1; 9 nucleotides match TRBD1. This CDR3 has 15 amino acids. V trimming: 7 bases; J trimming: 11 bases; junction bases outside the gene matches: 17. CDR1 and CDR2 (germline): MDHEN, SYDVKM. The CDR3 DNA reads as TGTGCCAGCAATGCGACGGGACAGGGAAGGGTAGGGGCTTTCTTT. Encoded protein: CASNATGQGRVGAFF.

This clonotype was counted ten times or more. V is TRBV18 and J is TRBJ2-5, with D maybe TRBD2 (5 bases). The V and J ends lost 6 bases and 5 bases respectively, with 22 bases between them. Germline CDR1 reads KGHSH; CDR2 reads LQKENI. This CDR3 spans 16 amino acids. CDR3 DNA sequence: TGTGCCAGCTCCCCCGGCGTTGGAGGCAGCCGGGAGACCCAGTACTTC. Encoded protein: CASSPGVGGSRETQYF.

This clonotype occurred many times. This chain joins TRBV7-8 and TRBJ2-1; 9 nucleotides match TRBD1. This CDR3 contains 12 residues. Germline assignment: CDR1 SGHVS and CDR2 FQNEAQ. Germline trimming cut 6 bases from V and 9 bases from J; bases unmatched to any gene: 3. The CDR3, as DNA: TGTGCCAGCAGAAAGGACAGGGGTGAGCAGTTCTTC. Translating gives CASRKDRGEQFF.

The genes are TRBV9 and TRBJ1-4, with D perhaps matching TRBD1 (6 bases). Germline values: CDR1 SGDLS, CDR2 YYNGEE. The CDR3 loop spans 15 amino acids. The V end lost 4 bases, the J end lost 0 bases, and 10 bases lay between the germline ends. The CDR3 here is CASSPGQSTNEKLFF. CDR3 DNA: TGTGCCAGCAGCCCCGGACAGTCAACTAATGAAAAACTGTTTTTT.

The rearrangement uses TRBV7-9 and TRBJ2-5, with D perhaps TRBD1 (5 bases). The CDR3 consists of 14 residues. CDR1 is SEHNR and CDR2 is FQNEAQ in the germline V gene (reference sequence). V was trimmed by 1 base and J by 1 base, leaving 7 bases between them. The DNA of the CDR3 is TGTGCCAGCAGCTTAGAACAGGCCCAAGAGACCCAGTACTTC. Its translation: CASSLEQAQETQYF. The full variable domain, with the rest looked up from reference TRBV7-9 and TRBJ2-5, is DTGVSQNPRHKITKRGQNVTFRCDPISEHNRLYWYRQTLGQGPEFLTYFQNEAQLEKSRLLSDRFSAERPKGSFSTLEIQRTEQGDSAMYLCASSLEQAQETQYFGPGTRLLVL.

This clonotype came up many times. The chain employs TRBV20-1 and TRBJ1-1, with no clear D. CDR3 length: 14 residues. The ends were cut back, 4 bases at V and 0 bases at J, with 12 bases in the middle. Germline CDR1 DFQATT, CDR2 SNEGSKA (reference sequence). The CDR3 nucleotides are TGCAGTGCTACGGAGACGGTCATGAACACTGAAGCTTTCTTT. It translates to CSATETVMNTEAFF.

This clonotype was seen many times. This chain links TRBV11-2 with TRBJ1-5, with TRBD1 as a possible D gene (5 bases). CDR3 length: 15 amino acids. Trimming removed 5 bases at V and 3 bases at J, with 14 bases between. The germline CDR1 and CDR2 sequences are SGHAT and FQNNGV. This CDR3 is CASSGWGTYNQPQHF. CDR3 coding DNA: TGTGCCAGCAGCGGGTGGGGGACCTACAATCAGCCCCAGCATTTT.

The table lists this clonotype with a few counts. The CDR3 region is CAIKNRTSTHTDTQYF. CDR3 coding DNA: TGTGCCATCAAAAATAGGACTAGCACTCACACAGATACGCAGTATTTT. V usage is TRBV10-3 and J usage is TRBJ2-3; 8 bases agree with TRBD2. The V and J ends lost 7 bases and 2 bases, in that order; junction bases with no gene match: 11. Germline V CDR1 and CDR2: ENHRY, SYGVKD. This CDR3 has 16 amino acids.

The chain has TRBV6-1 and TRBJ2-2; D unresolved. The germline V gene has CDR1 MNHNS and CDR2 SASEGT. Trimming removed 6 bases at V and 1 base at J, with 12 bases between. The CDR3 is made up of 15 amino acids. CDR3 sequence: CASSLNSLNTGELFF. CDR3 nucleotide sequence: TGTGCCAGCAGCTTGAACAGCCTGAACACCGGGGAGCTGTTTTTT.

This clonotype was detected many times. The genes are TRBV5-1 and TRBJ2-1; D remains unclear. The germline V gene has CDR1 SGHRS and CDR2 YFSETQ. CDR3 length: 14 residues. The ends were cut back, 0 bases at V and 1 base at J, with 5 bases in the middle. The CDR3 protein is CASSLERSYNEQFF. The CDR3 nucleotides are TGCGCCAGCAGCTTGGAGAGGTCCTACAATGAGCAGTTCTTC.

This clonotype was detected ten times or more. The chain is built from TRBV7-2 and TRBJ2-1; 7 bases are a match to TRBD1. This CDR3 has 15 residues. Unmatched junction bases numbered 3, after V lost 0 bases and J lost 4 bases. The V gene's germline CDR1 is SGHTA and CDR2 FQGNSA. Here the CDR3 DNA reads TGTGCCAGCAGCTTAGCCGGGACAGTGTACAATGAGCAGTTCTTC. It specifies CASSLAGTVYNEQFF.

The rearrangement joins TRBV9 to TRBJ1-1, with D possibly being TRBD1 (6 bases). V was shortened by 4 bases and J by 0 bases, with 13 bases between the two germline ends. The CDR3 runs 15 residues. Germline-derived CDR1 and CDR2 are SGDLS and YYNGEE. Here the CDR3 reads CASSKGQLMNTEAFF. The CDR3 DNA reads TGTGCCAGCAGCAAAGGACAGCTAATGAACACTGAAGCTTTCTTT.

Ten or more counts support this clonotype. The CDR3 sequence is CASSLALSGTEQYF. The CDR3 coding sequence is TGTGCCAGCAGCTTAGCGTTATCGGGGACAGAGCAGTACTTC. V is TRBV7-6 and J is TRBJ2-7; perhaps TRBD1 as D (6 bases). Germline values: CDR1 SGHVS, CDR2 FNYEAQ. Trimming left V 0 bases short and J 7 bases short, with 13 bases between. This CDR3 is built from 14 residues.

This clonotype has a count of ten or more. The V call is TRBV5-5, the J call TRBJ1-1; TRBD1 might be the D (6 bases). Deletions cut 2 bases from V and 3 bases from J, with 8 bases between. Germline lookup yields CDR1 SGHKS and CDR2 YYEKEE (reference sequence). This CDR3 is built from 13 residues. CDR3 sequence reads: CASSFSGDTEAFF. The DNA of the CDR3 is TGTGCCAGCAGCTTCTCAGGGGACACTGAAGCTTTCTTT.

V is TRBV6-1 and J is TRBJ1-1; D is perhaps TRBD1 (5 bases). V was clipped by 7 bases and J by 4 bases, with 16 bases between them. The CDR3 length is 14 residues. The germline gives CDR1 MNHNS, CDR2 SASEGT. In DNA, the CDR3 is TGTGCCAGCACCTACGGTCGGGGGGTCACTGAAGCTTTCTTT. Its translation: CASTYGRGVTEAFF.

At least ten counts were recorded for this clonotype. The V and J genes are TRBV14 and TRBJ2-7; tentatively, D is TRBD1 (5 bases). CDR1 and CDR2 (germline): SGHDN, FVKESK. The CDR3 covers 15 residues. V was clipped by 0 bases and J by 3 bases, with 12 bases between them. This CDR3 is CASSQEQQGGYEQYF. In DNA, the CDR3 is TGTGCCAGCAGCCAAGAGCAGCAGGGCGGCTACGAGCAGTACTTC.

This clonotype was seen only a few times. J is TRBJ2-6 and V is TRBV10-3; D ambiguous. Germline-derived CDR1 and CDR2 are ENHRY and SYGVKD. This CDR3 has 15 residues. V was pared by 6 bases and J by 3 bases, with 12 bases between. In nucleotides, the CDR3 is TGTGCCATCAGAGTCTCGGGTGGTGGGGCCAACGTCCTGACTTTC. Its translation is CAIRVSGGGANVLTF.

The chain couples TRBV18 to TRBJ1-5; TRBD1 matches at 8 bases. Germline V gives CDR1 KGHSH, CDR2 LQKENI. The junction had 8 bases not matched to a gene; V was cut back by 8 bases and J by 5 bases. The CDR3 contains 14 residues. The CDR3 reads CASNGQGGDQPQHF. CDR3 in DNA: TGTGCCAGCAACGGACAGGGAGGCGATCAGCCCCAGCATTTT.

This clonotype was recorded at least ten times. The rearrangement joins TRBV7-2 to TRBJ1-5; D gene uncertain. The CDR3 length is 13 residues. The germline CDR1 and CDR2 sequences are SGHTA and FQGNSA. The ends were cut back, 8 bases at V and 4 bases at J, with 12 bases in the middle. CDR3 loop: CASSGGPNQPQHF. CDR3 coding DNA: TGTGCCAGCTCGGGAGGTCCGAATCAGCCCCAGCATTTT.

This clonotype was picked up many times. The chain has TRBV5-1 and TRBJ2-2; 7 nucleotides align to TRBD2. V lost 4 bases to trimming and J lost 0 bases; unmatched junction nucleotides: 3. This CDR3 is 15 amino acids long. The germline CDR1 and CDR2 sequences are SGHRS and YFSETQ. As DNA, the CDR3 is TGCGCCAGCAGCATGCTAGCGGCGAACACCGGGGAGCTGTTTTTT. The encoded protein is CASSMLAANTGELFF. The full variable domain, its missing parts supplied by reference TRBV5-1 and TRBJ2-2, is KAGVTQTPRYLIKTRGQQVTLSCSPISGHRSVSWYQQTPGQGLQFLFEYFSETQRNKGNFPGRFSGRQFSNSRSEMNVSTLELGDSALYLCASSMLAANTGELFFGEGSRLTVL.

The sample holds a few counts of this clonotype. This CDR3 is CASSQEVGVNQPQHF. CDR3 sequence (DNA): TGTGCCAGCAGCCAAGAGGTGGGGGTTAATCAGCCCCAGCATTTT. This rearrangement joins TRBV4-2 to TRBJ1-5; TRBD1 might be the D (5 bases). There are 15 residues in the CDR3. V lost 0 bases and J lost 4, with 10 bases in between. The germline CDR1 and CDR2 sequences are LGHNA and YNFKEQ.

The chain employs TRBV12-5 and TRBJ1-3; a possible D gene is TRBD1 (6 bases). V was cut by 6 bases and J by 3 bases, with 6 bases left in between. This CDR3 comprises 12 residues. From germline, CDR1 is LGHNT and CDR2 FRNRAP. The CDR3 DNA reads TGTGCTAGTGGCAGGGGTGGAAACACCATATATTTT. Residues: CASGRGGNTIYF.

The sample holds many counts of this clonotype. J is TRBJ1-1 and V is TRBV2; D unclear. CDR3 length: 13 amino acids. V was cut by 3 bases and J by 0 bases, with 5 bases left in between. Germline CDR1 reads SNHLY; CDR2 reads FYNNEI. The CDR3 DNA is TGTGCCAGCAGTGACGTTATGAACACTGAAGCTTTCTTT. Its protein product is CASSDVMNTEAFF.

This clonotype was observed many times. The chain recombines TRBV12-3 or TRBV12-4 with TRBJ2-1, with 7 bases matching TRBD1. Unmatched junction bases numbered 1, after V lost 2 bases and J lost 0 bases. The CDR3 contains 15 residues. CDR3 nucleotides: TGTGCCAGCAGTTTAAGGGACAGCTCCTACAATGAGCAGTTCTTC. It codes for CASSLRDSSYNEQFF.

This clonotype was counted ten times or more. V usage is TRBV20-1 and J usage is TRBJ2-1; 10 bases are a match to TRBD2. V gave up 6 bases and J gave up 2 bases; unmatched junction bases: 1. The CDR3 is 13 residues long. CDR1 is DFQATT and CDR2 is SNEGSKA in the germline V gene (reference sequence). For the CDR3, the DNA is TGCAGTGCAACTAGCGGGGCCTACAATGAGCAGTTCTTC. Amino acids: CSATSGAYNEQFF.

This clonotype was detected many times. The V and J genes are TRBV11-2 and TRBJ2-1; tentatively, D is TRBD2 (5 bases). There are 14 residues in the CDR3. Per the germline V gene, CDR1 is SGHAT and CDR2 is FQNNGV. V was cut by 5 bases and J by 2 bases, with 10 bases left in between. The CDR3 DNA is TGTGCCAGCAGCCTCGCCGGGGCCTACAATGAGCAGTTCTTC. Amino acids: CASSLAGAYNEQFF.

Many counts were recorded for this clonotype. The rearrangement joins TRBV6-5 to TRBJ2-7, with a tentative D call TRBD1 (5 bases). V was shortened by 2 bases and J by 2 bases, with 13 bases between the two germline ends. This CDR3 region has 15 residues. Germline V gene sequence: CDR1 MNHEY, CDR2 SVGAGI. CDR3 sequence (DNA): TGTGCCAGCAGTTACATCCGTGACAGCACCTACGAGCAGTACTTC. Translating it yields CASSYIRDSTYEQYF.

This clonotype has just a few counts. The V gene is TRBV10-1, the J gene TRBJ2-1; possible D gene TRBD2, 5 bases. The germline V gene has CDR1 WNHNN and CDR2 SYGVQD (reference sequence). V was pared by 6 bases and J by 12 bases, with 18 bases between. CDR3 length: 13 amino acids. The CDR3 loop reads CASSVSPGDGQFF. The CDR3 bases are TGCGCCAGCAGCGTCTCCCCCGGGGATGGGCAGTTCTTC.

This clonotype was counted between two and nine times. The chain links TRBV4-1 to TRBJ2-1; a possible D gene is TRBD2 (7 bases). CDR3 length: 15 amino acids. V was trimmed by 2 bases and J by 3 bases, leaving 11 bases between them. The germline gives CDR1 MGHRA, CDR2 YSYEKL. The CDR3 DNA reads TGCGCCAGCAGCCAATCGGGGGGCAACTACAATGAGCAGTTCTTC. Its protein product is CASSQSGGNYNEQFF.

This clonotype appeared many times. The chain uses TRBV7-9 and TRBJ2-7; 10 bases are shared with TRBD2. The trim removed 3 bases at V and 3 bases at J, leaving 11 bases unmatched. The CDR3 has 17 residues. Per the germline V gene, CDR1 is SEHNR and CDR2 is FQNEAQ (reference sequence). CDR3 DNA: TGTGCCAGCAGCTTGGGAAGTAGCGGGAGGCTCCGCTACGAGCAGTACTTC. Protein sequence: CASSLGSSGRLRYEQYF.

There are many counts of this clonotype. V and J are TRBV29-1 and TRBJ2-3; the D gene could be TRBD1 or TRBD2 (5 bases each). Trimming removed 1 base from V and 1 base from J, with 9 bases in between. Germline values: CDR1 SQVTM, CDR2 ANQGSEA. This CDR3 has 14 amino acids. The CDR3: CSVEGGIGTDTQYF. The CDR3 DNA sequence: TGCAGCGTTGAAGGGGGGATTGGCACAGATACGCAGTATTTT.

The CDR3 nucleotides are TGTGCCATCAGTGGAGGCTTCACAGATACGCAGTATTTT. This codes for CAISGGFTDTQYF. The V gene is TRBV10-3, the J gene TRBJ2-3; D remains ambiguous. The CDR3 length is 13 residues. Per germline, CDR1 ENHRY and CDR2 SYGVKD. V lost 4 bases, J lost 2 bases, and 7 bases lay in between.